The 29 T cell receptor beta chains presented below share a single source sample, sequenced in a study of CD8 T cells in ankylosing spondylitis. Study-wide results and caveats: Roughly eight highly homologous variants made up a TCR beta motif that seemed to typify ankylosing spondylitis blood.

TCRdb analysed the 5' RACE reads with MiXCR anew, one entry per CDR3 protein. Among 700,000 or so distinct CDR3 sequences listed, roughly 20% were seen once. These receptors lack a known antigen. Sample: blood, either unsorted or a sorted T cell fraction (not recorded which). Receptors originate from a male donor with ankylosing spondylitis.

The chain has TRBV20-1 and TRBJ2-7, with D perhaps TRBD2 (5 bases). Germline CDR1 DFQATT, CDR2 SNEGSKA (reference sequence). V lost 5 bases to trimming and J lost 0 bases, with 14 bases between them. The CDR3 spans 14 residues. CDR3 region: CSAPRSGISYEQYF. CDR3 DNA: TGCAGTGCTCCTCGCTCGGGGATCTCCTACGAGCAGTACTTC.

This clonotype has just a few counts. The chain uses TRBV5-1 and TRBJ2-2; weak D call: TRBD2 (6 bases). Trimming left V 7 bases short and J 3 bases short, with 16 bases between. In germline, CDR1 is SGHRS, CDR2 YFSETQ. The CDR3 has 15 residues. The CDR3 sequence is CASAGWRADTGELFF. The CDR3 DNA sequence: TGCGCCAGCGCCGGTTGGAGGGCTGACACCGGGGAGCTGTTTTTT. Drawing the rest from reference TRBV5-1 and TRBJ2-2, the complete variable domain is KAGVTQTPRYLIKTRGQQVTLSCSPISGHRSVSWYQQTPGQGLQFLFEYFSETQRNKGNFPGRFSGRQFSNSRSEMNVSTLELGDSALYLCASAGWRADTGELFFGEGSRLTVL.

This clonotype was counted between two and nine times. The CDR3 protein is CASSHSHNYGYTF. CDR3 nucleotides: TGTGCCAGCAGCCATTCCCATAACTATGGCTACACCTTC. The V call is TRBV27, the J call TRBJ1-2; D unclear. Trimming took 6 bases from V and 1 from J, leaving 9 bases between them. Per germline, CDR1 MNHEY and CDR2 SMNVEV (reference sequence). This CDR3 spans 13 amino acids.

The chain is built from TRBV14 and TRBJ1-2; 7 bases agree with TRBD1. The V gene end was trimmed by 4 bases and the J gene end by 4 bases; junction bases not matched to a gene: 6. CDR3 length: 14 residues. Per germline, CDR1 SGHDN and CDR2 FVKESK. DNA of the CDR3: TGTGCCAGCAGCCGGACTACAGGGGTCTATGGCTACACCTTC. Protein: CASSRTTGVYGYTF.

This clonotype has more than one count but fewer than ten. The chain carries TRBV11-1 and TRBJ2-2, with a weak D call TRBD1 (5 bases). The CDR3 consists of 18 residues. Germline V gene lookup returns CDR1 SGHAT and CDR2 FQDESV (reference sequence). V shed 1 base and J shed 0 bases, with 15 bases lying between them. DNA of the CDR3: TGTGCCAGCAGCTTAGGCTTGGGCAGGGCGACGAACACCGGGGAGCTGTTTTTT. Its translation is CASSLGLGRATNTGELFF.

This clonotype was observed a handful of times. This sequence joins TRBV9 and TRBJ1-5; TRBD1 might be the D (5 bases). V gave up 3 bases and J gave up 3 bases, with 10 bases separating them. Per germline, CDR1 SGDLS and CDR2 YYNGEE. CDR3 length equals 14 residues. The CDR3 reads CASSAGHDNQPQHF. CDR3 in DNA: TGTGCCAGCAGCGCAGGACACGACAATCAGCCCCAGCATTTT.

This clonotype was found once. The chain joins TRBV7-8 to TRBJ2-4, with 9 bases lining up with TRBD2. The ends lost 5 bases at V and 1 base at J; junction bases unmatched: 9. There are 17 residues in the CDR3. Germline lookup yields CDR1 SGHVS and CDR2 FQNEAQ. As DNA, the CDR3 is TGTGCCAGCAGCCTCCTAGCGGGATCGCTCGCCAAAAACATTCAGTACTTC. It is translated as CASSLLAGSLAKNIQYF.

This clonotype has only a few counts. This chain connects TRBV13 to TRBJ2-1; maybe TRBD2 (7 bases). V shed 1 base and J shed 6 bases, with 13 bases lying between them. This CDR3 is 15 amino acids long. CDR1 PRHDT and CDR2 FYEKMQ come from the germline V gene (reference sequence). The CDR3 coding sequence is TGTGCCAGCAGCTTAGTGGGGGGGCGGACCAATGAGCAGTTCTTC. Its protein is CASSLVGGRTNEQFF.

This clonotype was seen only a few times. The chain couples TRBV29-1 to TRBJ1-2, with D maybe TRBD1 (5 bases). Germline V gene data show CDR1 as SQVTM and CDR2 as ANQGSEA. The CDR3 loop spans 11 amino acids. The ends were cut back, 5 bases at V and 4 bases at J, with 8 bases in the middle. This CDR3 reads CSVSGPYGYTF. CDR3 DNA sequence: TGCAGCGTTTCGGGGCCCTATGGCTACACCTTC.

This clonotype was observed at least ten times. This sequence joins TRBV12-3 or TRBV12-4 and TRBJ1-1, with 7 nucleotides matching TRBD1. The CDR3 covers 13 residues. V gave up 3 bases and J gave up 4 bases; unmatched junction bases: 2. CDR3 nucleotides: TGTGCCAGCAGTTTCAGGGGGAGCACTGAAGCTTTCTTT. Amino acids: CASSFRGSTEAFF.

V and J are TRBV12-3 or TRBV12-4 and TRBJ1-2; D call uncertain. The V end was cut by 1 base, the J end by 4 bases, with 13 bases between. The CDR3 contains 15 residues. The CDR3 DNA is TGTGCCAGCAGTTTAGGCAAGACGGTGAGCTATGGCTACACCTTC. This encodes CASSLGKTVSYGYTF.

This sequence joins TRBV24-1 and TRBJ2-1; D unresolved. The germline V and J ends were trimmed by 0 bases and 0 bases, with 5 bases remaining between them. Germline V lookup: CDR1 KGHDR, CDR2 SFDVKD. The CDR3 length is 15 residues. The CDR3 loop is CATSDLVGSYNEQFF. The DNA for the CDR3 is TGTGCCACCAGTGATTTGGTAGGCTCCTACAATGAGCAGTTCTTC.

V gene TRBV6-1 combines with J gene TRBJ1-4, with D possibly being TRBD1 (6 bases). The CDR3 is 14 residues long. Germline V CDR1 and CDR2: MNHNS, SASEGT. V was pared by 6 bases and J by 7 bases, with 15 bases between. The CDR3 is CASRSGQSPEKLFF. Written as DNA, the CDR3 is TGTGCCAGCAGATCTGGACAGAGCCCTGAAAAACTGTTTTTT.

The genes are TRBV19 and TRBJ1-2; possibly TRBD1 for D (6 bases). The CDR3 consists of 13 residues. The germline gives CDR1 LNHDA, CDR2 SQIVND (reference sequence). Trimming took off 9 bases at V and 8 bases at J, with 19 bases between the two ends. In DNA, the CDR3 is TGTGCCAGCGTCGGACAGTACCTCTTCGGCTACACCTTC. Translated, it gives CASVGQYLFGYTF.

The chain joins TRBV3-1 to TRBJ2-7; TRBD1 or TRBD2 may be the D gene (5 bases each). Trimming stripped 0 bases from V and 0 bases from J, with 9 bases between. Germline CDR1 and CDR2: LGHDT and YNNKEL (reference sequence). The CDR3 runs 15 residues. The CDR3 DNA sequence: TGTGCCAGCAGCCAAGAGGGGACCCTCTCCTACGAGCAGTACTTC. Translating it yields CASSQEGTLSYEQYF.

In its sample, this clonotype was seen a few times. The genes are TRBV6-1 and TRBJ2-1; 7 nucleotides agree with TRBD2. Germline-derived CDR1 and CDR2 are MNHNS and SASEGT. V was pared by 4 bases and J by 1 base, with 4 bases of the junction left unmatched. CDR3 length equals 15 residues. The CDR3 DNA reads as TGTGCCAGCAGTGGTAGCGGGCCATCCTACAATGAGCAGTTCTTC. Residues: CASSGSGPSYNEQFF.

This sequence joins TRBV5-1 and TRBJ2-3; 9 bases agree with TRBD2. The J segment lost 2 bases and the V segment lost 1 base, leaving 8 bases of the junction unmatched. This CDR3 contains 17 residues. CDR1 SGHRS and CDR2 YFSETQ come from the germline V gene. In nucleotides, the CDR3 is TGCGCCAGCAGCTTGAGGCTAGCGGGGTACTTCACAGATACGCAGTATTTT. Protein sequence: CASSLRLAGYFTDTQYF.

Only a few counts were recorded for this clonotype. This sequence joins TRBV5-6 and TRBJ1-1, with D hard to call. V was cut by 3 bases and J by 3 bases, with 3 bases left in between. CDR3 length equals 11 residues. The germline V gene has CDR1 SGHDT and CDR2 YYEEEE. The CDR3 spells CASSYDTEAFF. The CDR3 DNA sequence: TGTGCCAGCAGCTACGACACTGAAGCTTTCTTT.

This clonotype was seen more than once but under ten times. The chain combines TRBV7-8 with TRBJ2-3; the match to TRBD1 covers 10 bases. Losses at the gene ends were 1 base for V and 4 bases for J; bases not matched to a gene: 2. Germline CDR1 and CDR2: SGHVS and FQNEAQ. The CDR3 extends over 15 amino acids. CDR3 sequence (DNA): TGTGCCAGCAGCTTAGTGGGGACAGGGGCAGATACGCAGTATTTT. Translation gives CASSLVGTGADTQYF.

CDR3 DNA sequence: TGCGCCAGCAGCCTGCGTGAGAGCTCCTATAATTCACCCCTCCACTTT. Amino acid sequence: CASSLRESSYNSPLHF. The V call is TRBV5-1, the J call TRBJ1-6; no firm D call. Trimming shortened V by 4 bases and J by 0 bases, and 11 bases separated the two germline ends. CDR1 is SGHRS and CDR2 is YFSETQ in the germline V gene. This CDR3 has 16 amino acids.

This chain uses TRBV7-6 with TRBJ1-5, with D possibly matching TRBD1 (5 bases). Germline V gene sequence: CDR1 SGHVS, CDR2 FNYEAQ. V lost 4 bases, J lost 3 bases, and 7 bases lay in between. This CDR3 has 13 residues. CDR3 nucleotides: TGTGCCAGCAGCTACGGGGCCAATCAGCCCCAGCATTTT. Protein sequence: CASSYGANQPQHF.

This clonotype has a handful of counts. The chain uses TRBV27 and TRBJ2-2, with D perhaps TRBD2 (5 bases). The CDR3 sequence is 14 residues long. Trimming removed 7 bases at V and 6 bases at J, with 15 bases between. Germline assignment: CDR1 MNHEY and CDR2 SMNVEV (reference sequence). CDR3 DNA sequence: TGTGCCAGCAAGGGTAGCCGGGATTCCGGGGAGCTGTTTTTT. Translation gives CASKGSRDSGELFF.

For the CDR3, the DNA is TGTGCCACCAGCAGAGAGGACGGAGAACAGTGGAACACTGAAGCTTTCTTT. It yields the protein CATSREDGEQWNTEAFF. The chain links TRBV15 to TRBJ1-1; no clear D. The germline CDR1 and CDR2 sequences are LNHNV and YYDKDF (reference sequence). The CDR3 loop spans 17 amino acids. V lost 0 bases and J 1 base, leaving 15 bases between the germline ends.

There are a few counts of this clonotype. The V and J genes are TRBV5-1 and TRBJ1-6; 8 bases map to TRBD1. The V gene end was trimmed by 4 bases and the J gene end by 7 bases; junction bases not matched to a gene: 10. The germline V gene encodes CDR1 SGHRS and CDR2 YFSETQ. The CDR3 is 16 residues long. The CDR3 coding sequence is TGCGCCAGCAGCCCGGAGCAGGGGGCCTTCAATTCACCCCTCCACTTT. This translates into CASSPEQGAFNSPLHF.

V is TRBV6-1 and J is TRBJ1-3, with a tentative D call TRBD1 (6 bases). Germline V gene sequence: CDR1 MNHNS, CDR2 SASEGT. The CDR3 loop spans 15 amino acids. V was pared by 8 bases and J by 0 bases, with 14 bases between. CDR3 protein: CASLQGYGSGNTIYF. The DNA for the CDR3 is TGTGCCAGCTTACAGGGCTACGGCTCTGGAAACACCATATATTTT.

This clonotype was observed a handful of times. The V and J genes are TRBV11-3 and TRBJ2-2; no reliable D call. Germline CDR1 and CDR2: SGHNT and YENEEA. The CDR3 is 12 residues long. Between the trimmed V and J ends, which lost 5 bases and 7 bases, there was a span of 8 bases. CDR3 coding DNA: TGTGCCAGCAGCGGAGTCGGCGGGGAGCTGTTTTTT. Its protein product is CASSGVGGELFF.

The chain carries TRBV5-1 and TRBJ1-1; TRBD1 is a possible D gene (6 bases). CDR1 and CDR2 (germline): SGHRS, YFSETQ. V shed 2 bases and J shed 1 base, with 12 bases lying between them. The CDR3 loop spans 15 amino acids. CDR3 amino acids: CASSLLQGSNTEAFF. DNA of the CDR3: TGCGCCAGCAGCTTACTGCAGGGGTCGAACACTGAAGCTTTCTTT.

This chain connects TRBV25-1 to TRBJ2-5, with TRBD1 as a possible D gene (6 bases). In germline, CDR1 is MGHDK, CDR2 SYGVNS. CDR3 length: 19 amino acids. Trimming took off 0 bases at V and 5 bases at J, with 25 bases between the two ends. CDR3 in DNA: TGTGCCAGCAGTGAATATTCCCCCAGAGGATCAGGGGAAGGGGAGACCCAGTACTTC. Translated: CASSEYSPRGSGEGETQYF.

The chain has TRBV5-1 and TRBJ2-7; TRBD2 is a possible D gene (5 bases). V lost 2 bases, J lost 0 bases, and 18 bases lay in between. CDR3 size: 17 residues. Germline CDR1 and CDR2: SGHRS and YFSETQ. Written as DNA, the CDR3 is TGCGCCAGCAGCTTTGTCTTTAGCGAAAGCCCCTCCTACGAGCAGTACTTC. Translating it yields CASSFVFSESPSYEQYF.